A selection of T cell receptor beta chains follows, all from one sample in a study of CD4+ T cells in melanoma. The data were produced by immunoSEQ multiplex PCR, yet TCRdb's version contains in-frame clones alone and is incomplete. The sample carries under 20,000 clones, about 83% recorded once. Sequenced sample: cells from a culture (not recorded whether cultured in vitro). Receptors were obtained from a human donor with melanoma. Each CDR3 is given with its conserved first and last residue. D genes are given only for firm matches. Clone size is shown for a subset of rows, as once, few, many or a class of expanded clone.

size: NA
V: TRBV7-9
D: NA
J: TRBJ2-5
DNA: TGTGCCAGCAGCCAAGGAGAGACCCAGTACTTC
CDR3: CASSQGETQYF

size: NA
V: TRBV27
D: TRBD1
J: TRBJ1-2
DNA: TGTGCCAGCAGTTTAGACAGGGGCGTCTATGGCTACACCTTC
CDR3: CASSLDRGVYGYTF

size: NA
V: TRBV6-5
D: TRBD1
J: TRBJ1-2
DNA: TGTGCCAGCAGTGGGACAGGGGATGGCTACACCTTC
CDR3: CASSGTGDGYTF

size: once
V: TRBV14
D: NA
J: TRBJ2-1
DNA: TGTGCCAGCAGCTCAAGGGGCCGGGAGCAGTTCTTC
CDR3: CASSSRGREQFF

size: NA
V: TRBV7-2
D: NA
J: TRBJ1-2
DNA: TGTGCCAGCAGCTTAAACTTGGGGGGCTACACCTTC
CDR3: CASSLNLGGYTF

size: once
V: TRBV27
D: NA
J: TRBJ2-5
DNA: TGTGCCAGCAGGGTGCGCAGGGGACCGAAAGAGACCCAGTACTTC
CDR3: CASRVRRGPKETQYF

size: NA
V: TRBV4-1
D: TRBD1
J: TRBJ1-2
DNA: TGCGCCAGCAGCCTATATACACGACCCGGACAGGCTACCTATGGCTACACCTTC
CDR3: CASSLYTRPGQATYGYTF

size: NA
V: TRBV18
D: NA
J: TRBJ2-3
DNA: TGTGCCAGCTCACTATACACAGGGATTGGGGCAGATACGCAGTATTTT
CDR3: CASSLYTGIGADTQYF

size: NA
V: TRBV4-1
D: NA
J: TRBJ2-4
DNA: TGCGCCAGCAGCCAATCGGGGCTAGCCAAAAACATTCAGTACTTC
CDR3: CASSQSGLAKNIQYF

size: NA
V: TRBV7-8
D: NA
J: TRBJ2-3
DNA: TGTGCCAGCCGATCACTACTAACCGATACGCAGTATTTT
CDR3: CASRSLLTDTQYF

size: few
V: TRBV5-1
D: NA
J: TRBJ2-3
DNA: TGCGCCAGCAGCTTGGGTGCTAGAGGCACAGATACGCAGTATTTT
CDR3: CASSLGARGTDTQYF

size: once
V: TRBV5-1
D: NA
J: TRBJ2-5
DNA: TGCGCCAGCAGCTTTATGGCCCAAGAGACCCAGTACTTC
CDR3: CASSFMAQETQYF

size: NA
V: TRBV6-1
D: NA
J: TRBJ1-2
DNA: TGTGCCAGCATAGGGTCCGCAGCGCGTGGCTACACCTTC
CDR3: CASIGSAARGYTF

size: NA
V: TRBV2
D: TRBD1
J: TRBJ2-4
DNA: TGTGCCAGCATGACAGGGTTTCGGAACCAAAACATTCAGTACTTC
CDR3: CASMTGFRNQNIQYF

size: NA
V: TRBV6-1
D: TRBD1
J: TRBJ2-5
DNA: TGTGCCAGCAGCCTCGACAGGGATGGGACCCAGTACTTC
CDR3: CASSLDRDGTQYF

size: NA
V: TRBV6-1
D: NA
J: TRBJ1-5
DNA: TGTGCCAGCAGGGAGCGTCAGCCCCAGCATTTT
CDR3: CASRERQPQHF